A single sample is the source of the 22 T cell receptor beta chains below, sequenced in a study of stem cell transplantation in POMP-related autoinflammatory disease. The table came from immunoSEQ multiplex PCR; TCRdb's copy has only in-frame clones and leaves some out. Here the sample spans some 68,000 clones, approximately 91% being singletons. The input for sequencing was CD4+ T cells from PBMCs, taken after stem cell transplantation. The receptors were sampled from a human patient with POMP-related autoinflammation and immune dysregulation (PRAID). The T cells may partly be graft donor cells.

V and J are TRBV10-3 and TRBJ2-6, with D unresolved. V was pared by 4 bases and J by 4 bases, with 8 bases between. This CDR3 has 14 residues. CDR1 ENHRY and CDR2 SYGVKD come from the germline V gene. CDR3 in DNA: TGTGCCATCAGTGGGGTGGAAGGGGCCAACGTCCTGACTTTC. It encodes CAISGVEGANVLTF.

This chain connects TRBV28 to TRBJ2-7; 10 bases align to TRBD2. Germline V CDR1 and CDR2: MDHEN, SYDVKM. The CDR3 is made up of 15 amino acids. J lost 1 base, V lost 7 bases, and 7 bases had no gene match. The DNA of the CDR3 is TGTGCCAGCACCCCTAGCGGGAGTCGGTCCTACGAGCAGTACTTC. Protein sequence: CASTPSGSRSYEQYF.

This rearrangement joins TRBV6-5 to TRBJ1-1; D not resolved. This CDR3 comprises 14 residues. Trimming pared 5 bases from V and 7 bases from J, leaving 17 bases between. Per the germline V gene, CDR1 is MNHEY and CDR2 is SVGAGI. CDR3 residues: CASSPPGPRGEAFF. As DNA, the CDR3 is TGTGCCAGCAGTCCCCCTGGCCCCCGCGGTGAAGCTTTCTTT.

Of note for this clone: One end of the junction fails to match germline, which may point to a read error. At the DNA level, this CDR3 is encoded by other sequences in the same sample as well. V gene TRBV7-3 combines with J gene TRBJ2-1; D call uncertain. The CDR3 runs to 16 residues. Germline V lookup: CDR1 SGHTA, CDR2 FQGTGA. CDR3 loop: CASSLTAVSSYNEQFF. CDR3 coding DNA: TGTGCCAGCAGCCTAACCGCTGTTAGCTCCTACAATGAGCAGTTCTTC. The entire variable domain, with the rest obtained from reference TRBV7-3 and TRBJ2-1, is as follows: GAGVSQTPSNKVTEKGKYVELRCDPISGHTALYWYRQSLGQGPEFLIYFQGTGAADDSGLPNDRFFAVRPEGSVSTLKIQRTERGDSAVYLCASSLTAVSSYNEQFFGPGTRLTVL.

The CDR3 region has the DNA TGTGCCAGCAGCCCCAGTGGGACCCAGTACTTC. This codes for CASSPSGTQYF. The J gene is TRBJ2-5, the V gene TRBV21-1; the table's D call, TRBD1, was not checked against the DNA. TRBV21-1 is designated a pseudogene. The CDR3 has 11 residues.

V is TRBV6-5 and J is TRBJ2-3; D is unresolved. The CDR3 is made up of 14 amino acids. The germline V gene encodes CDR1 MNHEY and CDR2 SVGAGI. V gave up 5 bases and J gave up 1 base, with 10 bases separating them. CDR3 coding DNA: TGTGCCAGCAGTCTTCGGACGGGCACAGATACGCAGTATTTT. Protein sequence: CASSLRTGTDTQYF.

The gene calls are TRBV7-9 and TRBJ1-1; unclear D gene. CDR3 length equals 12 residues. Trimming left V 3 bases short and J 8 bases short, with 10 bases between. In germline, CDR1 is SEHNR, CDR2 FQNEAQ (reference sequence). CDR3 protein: CASSFQFFEAFF. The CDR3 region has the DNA TGTGCCAGCAGCTTCCAGTTTTTCGAAGCTTTCTTT.

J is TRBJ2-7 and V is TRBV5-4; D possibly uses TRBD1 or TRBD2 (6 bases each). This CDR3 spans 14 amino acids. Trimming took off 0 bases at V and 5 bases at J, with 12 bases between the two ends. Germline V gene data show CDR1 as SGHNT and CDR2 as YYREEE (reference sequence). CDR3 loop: CASSLAGARHEQYV. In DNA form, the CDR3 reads TGTGCCAGCAGCTTGGCGGGGGCGCGCCACGAGCAGTACGTC.

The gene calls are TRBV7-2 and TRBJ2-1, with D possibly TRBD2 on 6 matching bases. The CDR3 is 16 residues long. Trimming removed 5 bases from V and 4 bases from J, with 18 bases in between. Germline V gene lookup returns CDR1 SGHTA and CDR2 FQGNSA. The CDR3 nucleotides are TGTGCCAGCAGCCACGCCGCGGGAAGGACGTACAATGAGCAGTTCTTC. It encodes CASSHAAGRTYNEQFF.

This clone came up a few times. CDR3 residues: CASSPGSAEAFF. The CDR3 bases are TGTGCCAGCTCACCGGGGTCGGCTGAAGCTTTCTTT. The chain links TRBV18 to TRBJ1-1; D uncertain. Germline V gene sequence: CDR1 KGHSH, CDR2 LQKENI. The CDR3 runs 12 residues. Trimming cost V 3 bases and J 6 bases, with 8 bases left between them.

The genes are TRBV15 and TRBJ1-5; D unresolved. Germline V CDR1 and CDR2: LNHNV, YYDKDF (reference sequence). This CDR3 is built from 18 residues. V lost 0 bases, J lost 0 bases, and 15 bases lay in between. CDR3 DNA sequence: TGTGCCACCAGCAGAGATCGGCCGCATAGGGTTAGCAATCAGCCCCAGCATTTT. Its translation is CATSRDRPHRVSNQPQHF.

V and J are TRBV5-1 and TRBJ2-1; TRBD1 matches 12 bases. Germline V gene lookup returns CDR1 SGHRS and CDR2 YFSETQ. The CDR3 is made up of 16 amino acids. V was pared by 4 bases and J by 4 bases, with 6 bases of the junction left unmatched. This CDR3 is CASSQGTGGQYNEQFF. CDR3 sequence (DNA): TGCGCCAGCAGCCAAGGGACAGGGGGCCAATACAATGAGCAGTTCTTC.

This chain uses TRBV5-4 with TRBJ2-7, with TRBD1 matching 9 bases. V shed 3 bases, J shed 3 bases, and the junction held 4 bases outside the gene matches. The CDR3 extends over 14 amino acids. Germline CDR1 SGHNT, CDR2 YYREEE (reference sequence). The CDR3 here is CASSSPGQGYEQYF. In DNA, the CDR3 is TGTGCCAGCAGCTCTCCGGGACAGGGCTACGAGCAGTACTTC.

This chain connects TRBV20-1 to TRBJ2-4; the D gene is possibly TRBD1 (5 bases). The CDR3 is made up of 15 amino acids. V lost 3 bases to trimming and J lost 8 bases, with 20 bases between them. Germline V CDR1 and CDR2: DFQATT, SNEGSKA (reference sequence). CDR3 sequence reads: CSASPLRQGRDIQYF. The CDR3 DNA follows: TGCAGTGCTAGTCCCTTGCGGCAGGGTAGGGACATTCAGTACTTC.

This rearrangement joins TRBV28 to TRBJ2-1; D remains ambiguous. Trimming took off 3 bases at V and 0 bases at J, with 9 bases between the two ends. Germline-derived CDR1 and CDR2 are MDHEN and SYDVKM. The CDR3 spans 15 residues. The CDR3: CASSFTADSYNEQFF. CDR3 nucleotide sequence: TGTGCCAGCAGTTTTACGGCGGACTCCTACAATGAGCAGTTCTTC.

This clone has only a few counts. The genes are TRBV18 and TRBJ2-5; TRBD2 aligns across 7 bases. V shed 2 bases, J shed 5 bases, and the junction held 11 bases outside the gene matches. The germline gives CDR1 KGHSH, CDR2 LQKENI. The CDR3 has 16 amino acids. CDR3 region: CASSPLASGAGETQYF. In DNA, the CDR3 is TGTGCCAGCTCACCATTGGCTAGCGGAGCCGGGGAGACCCAGTACTTC.

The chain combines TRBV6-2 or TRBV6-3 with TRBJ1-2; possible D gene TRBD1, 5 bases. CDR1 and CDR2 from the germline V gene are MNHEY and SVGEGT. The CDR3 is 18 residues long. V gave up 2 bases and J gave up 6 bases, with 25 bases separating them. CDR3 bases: TGTGCCAGCAGTTACCCTACCCCCGGTGGGCCAACGGGGCATGGCTACACCTTC. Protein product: CASSYPTPGGPTGHGYTF.

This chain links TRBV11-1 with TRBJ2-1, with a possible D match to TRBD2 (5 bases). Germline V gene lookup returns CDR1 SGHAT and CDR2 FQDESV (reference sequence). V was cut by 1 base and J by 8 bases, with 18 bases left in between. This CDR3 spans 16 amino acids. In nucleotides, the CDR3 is TGTGCCAGCAGCTTAGTGGCCGGCGGGTCGGTATATGAGCAGTTCTTC. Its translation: CASSLVAGGSVYEQFF.

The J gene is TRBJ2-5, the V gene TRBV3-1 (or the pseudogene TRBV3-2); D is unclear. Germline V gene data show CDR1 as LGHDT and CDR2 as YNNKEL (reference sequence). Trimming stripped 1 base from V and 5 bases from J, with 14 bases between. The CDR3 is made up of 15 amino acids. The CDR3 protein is CASSQGNGRDETQYF. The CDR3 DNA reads TGTGCCAGCAGCCAAGGAAACGGTCGTGATGAGACCCAGTACTTC.

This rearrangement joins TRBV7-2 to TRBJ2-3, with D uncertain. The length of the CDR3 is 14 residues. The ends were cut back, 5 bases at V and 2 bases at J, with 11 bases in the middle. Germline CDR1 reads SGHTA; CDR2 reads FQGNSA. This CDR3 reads CASSPYLTTDTQYF. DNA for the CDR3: TGTGCCAGCAGCCCCTACCTGACCACAGATACGCAGTATTTT.

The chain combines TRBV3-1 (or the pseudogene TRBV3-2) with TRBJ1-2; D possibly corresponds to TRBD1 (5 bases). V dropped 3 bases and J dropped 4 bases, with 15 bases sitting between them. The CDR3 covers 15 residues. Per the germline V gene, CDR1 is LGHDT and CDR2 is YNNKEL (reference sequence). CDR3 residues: CASSHSPGVGYGYTF. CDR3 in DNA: TGTGCCAGCAGCCATTCCCCGGGGGTCGGCTATGGCTACACCTTC.

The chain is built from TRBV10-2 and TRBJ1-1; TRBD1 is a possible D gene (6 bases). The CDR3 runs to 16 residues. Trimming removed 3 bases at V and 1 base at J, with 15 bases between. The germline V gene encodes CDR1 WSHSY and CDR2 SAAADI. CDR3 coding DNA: TGCGCCAGCAGTGACGCAGGACAGCGAGGGAACACTGAAGCTTTCTTT. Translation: CASSDAGQRGNTEAFF.